Following are 30 T cell receptor beta chains from one sample sequenced in a study of blood T cell repertoires in COVID-19. This table comes from immunoSEQ multiplex PCR, and its TCRdb copy is limited to in-frame clones, with some not included. This repertoire shows under 250,000 clones, roughly 80% found once; its top ten account for about 2.3%. The material sequenced was peripheral blood. The receptors come from a woman in her sixties with acute or convalescent COVID-19.

The chain recombines TRBV2 with TRBJ1-5; 7 nucleotides line up with TRBD1. V trimming: 4 bases; J trimming: 9 bases; junction bases outside the gene matches: 12. The CDR3 covers 15 residues. CDR1 SNHLY and CDR2 FYNNEI come from the germline V gene. The CDR3 DNA follows: TGTGCCAGCAGTGGAGTAAAAGGGACAGCCTGGCCCCAGCATTTT. It encodes CASSGVKGTAWPQHF.

This clone showed up just once. CDR3 loop: CAWSMTDQPQHF. The CDR3 coding sequence is TGTGCCTGGAGTATGACAGATCAGCCCCAGCATTTT. The gene calls are TRBV30 and TRBJ1-5; tentatively, D is TRBD1 (5 bases). This CDR3 is 12 amino acids long. V was shortened by 2 bases and J by 5 bases, with 7 bases between the two germline ends. Germline V gives CDR1 GTSNPN, CDR2 SVGIG (reference sequence).

The chain links TRBV2 to TRBJ2-1; 14 bases agree with TRBD2. Per germline, CDR1 SNHLY and CDR2 FYNNEI. CDR3 size: 15 residues. The V gene end was trimmed by 5 bases and the J gene end by 5 bases; junction bases not matched to a gene: 2. CDR3 region: CASSKTSGGDNEQFF. In DNA, the CDR3 is TGTGCCAGCAGTAAGACTAGCGGGGGGGACAATGAGCAGTTCTTC.

The gene calls are TRBV7-3 and TRBJ2-5, with 15 bases aligning to TRBD2. Germline V lookup: CDR1 SGHTA, CDR2 FQGTGA. The ends lost 3 bases at V and 1 base at J; junction bases unmatched: 0. CDR3 length: 16 residues. This chain's CDR3 is CASSLGLAGGQETQYF. The CDR3 coding sequence is TGTGCCAGCAGCTTGGGACTAGCGGGGGGCCAAGAGACCCAGTACTTC. Combining the CDR3 with reference TRBV7-3 and TRBJ2-5 gives the whole variable domain GAGVSQTPSNKVTEKGKYVELRCDPISGHTALYWYRQSLGQGPEFLIYFQGTGAADDSGLPNDRFFAVRPEGSVSTLKIQRTERGDSAVYLCASSLGLAGGQETQYFGPGTRLLVL.

Written as DNA, the CDR3 is TGTGCCAGCAGTTACTCGGGCAGAAACAGAGAAAAACTGTTTTTT. The encoded protein is CASSYSGRNREKLFF. V gene TRBV6-6 combines with J gene TRBJ1-4; the D is unclear. Trimming pared 0 bases from V and 8 bases from J, leaving 13 bases between. The germline CDR1 and CDR2 sequences are MNHNY and SVGAGI (reference sequence). The CDR3 sequence is 15 residues long.

This sequence joins TRBV10-1 and TRBJ1-2; TRBD1 is a possible D gene (6 bases). Trimming pared 7 bases from V and 7 bases from J, leaving 13 bases between. This CDR3 contains 12 residues. Germline V lookup: CDR1 WNHNN, CDR2 SYGVQD (reference sequence). The CDR3 protein is CASTGGPFGYTF. DNA for the CDR3: TGCGCCAGCACGGGGGGGCCTTTTGGCTACACCTTC.

The chain employs TRBV4-2 and TRBJ2-7; 9 bases match TRBD1. CDR3 size: 14 residues. With V trimmed by 3 bases and J by 6 bases, 6 bases remained unmatched. CDR1 and CDR2 (germline): LGHNA, YNFKEQ. CDR3 residues: CASSQGQGSREQYF. For the CDR3, the DNA is TGTGCCAGCAGCCAGGGACAGGGAAGCCGCGAGCAGTACTTC.

The V gene is TRBV9, the J gene TRBJ2-5; 9 bases match TRBD1. Trimming took 4 bases from V and 4 from J; bases not matched to a gene: 8. The CDR3 sequence is 15 residues long. The V gene's germline CDR1 is SGDLS and CDR2 YYNGEE. CDR3 amino acids: CASSTRDRALETQYF. The CDR3 coding sequence is TGTGCCAGCAGCACCCGGGACAGGGCTTTAGAGACCCAGTACTTC.

DNA for the CDR3: TGTGCCAGCACCCGTGGAGCTGAAGCTTTCTTT. Residues: CASTRGAEAFF. This sequence joins TRBV6-5 and TRBJ1-1, with D unclear. Germline loops: CDR1 MNHEY, CDR2 SVGAGI. V was trimmed by 7 bases and J by 6 bases, leaving 9 bases between them. This CDR3 comprises 11 residues.

This sequence joins TRBV3-1 (or the pseudogene TRBV3-2) and TRBJ1-4; D is perhaps TRBD1 (6 bases). V lost 6 bases, J lost 2 bases, and 19 bases lay in between. CDR1 is LGHDT and CDR2 is YNNKEL in the germline V gene (reference sequence). CDR3 length equals 17 residues. The CDR3 DNA reads TGTGCCAGCAGTCACTCGACAGGACGGTCCACTAATGAAAAACTGTTTTTT. Its protein is CASSHSTGRSTNEKLFF.

The chain carries TRBV9 and TRBJ2-7; 9 bases match TRBD1. The CDR3 covers 15 residues. Germline values: CDR1 SGDLS, CDR2 YYNGEE. V gave up 2 bases and J gave up 3 bases; unmatched junction bases: 6. CDR3 sequence: CASSVGQGIIYEQYF. The CDR3 region has the DNA TGTGCCAGCAGCGTTGGACAGGGGATTATCTACGAGCAGTACTTC.

This clone was detected once. This chain connects TRBV4-2 to TRBJ2-3; no reliable D call. Trimming removed 2 bases from V and 6 bases from J, with 9 bases in between. Germline V gene lookup returns CDR1 LGHNA and CDR2 YNFKEQ. The CDR3 spans 13 residues. CDR3 in DNA: TGTGCCAGCAGCCAAAACTATGGGGATACGCAGTATTTT. This encodes CASSQNYGDTQYF.

The genes are TRBV7-2 and TRBJ1-1; D might be TRBD1 (6 bases). V lost 3 bases and J 1 base, leaving 9 bases between the germline ends. In germline, CDR1 is SGHTA, CDR2 FQGNSA. The CDR3 consists of 14 residues. The CDR3 nucleotides are TGTGCCAGCAGCTTGCAAGGGGGGAACACTGAAGCTTTCTTT. Translated: CASSLQGGNTEAFF.

The gene calls are TRBV7-3 and TRBJ2-7; unclear D gene. Trimming stripped 1 base from V and 4 bases from J, with 11 bases between. There are 14 residues in the CDR3. From germline, CDR1 is SGHTA and CDR2 FQGTGA. The CDR3 sequence: CASSLMPTPYEQYF. As DNA, the CDR3 is TGTGCCAGCAGCTTAATGCCCACACCTTACGAGCAGTACTTC.

The chain combines TRBV6-6 with TRBJ1-3; 8 bases agree with TRBD1. This CDR3 has 18 residues. V trimming: 5 bases; J trimming: 4 bases; junction bases outside the gene matches: 16. Germline assignment: CDR1 MNHNY and CDR2 SVGAGI (reference sequence). The CDR3 DNA reads TGTGCCAGCAGTCCAGGGGGCTTTAATCCCCCGTGGGGAAACACCATATATTTT. Translated, it gives CASSPGGFNPPWGNTIYF.

This clone came up once. This rearrangement joins TRBV5-8 to TRBJ1-2, with 7 bases identical to TRBD1. The length of the CDR3 is 17 residues. CDR1 is SGHTS and CDR2 is YDEGEE in the germline V gene. J gave up 4 bases and V 2 bases, and 14 bases lay outside the gene matches. As DNA, the CDR3 is TGTGCCAGCAGCTTAGTCATCGGGACAGCGCTAGGCTATGGCTACACCTTC. Amino acid sequence: CASSLVIGTALGYGYTF.

The chain uses TRBV6-1 and TRBJ2-3; unclear D gene. V shed 3 bases and J shed 7 bases, with 14 bases lying between them. Looked up from germline, CDR1 is MNHNS and CDR2 is SASEGT. The CDR3 is made up of 14 amino acids. The CDR3 is CASSDWAGSHTQYF. CDR3 bases: TGTGCCAGCAGTGATTGGGCCGGCTCCCATACGCAGTATTTT.

This clone was detected a few times. The chain joins TRBV7-3 to TRBJ1-4, with D tentatively TRBD1 (5 bases). The CDR3 runs 13 residues. CDR1 SGHTA and CDR2 FQGTGA come from the germline V gene. Trimming took 5 bases from V and 8 from J, leaving 12 bases between them. CDR3 in amino acids: CASSLRAGEKLFF. The CDR3 DNA follows: TGTGCCAGCAGCCTCAGGGCAGGGGAAAAACTGTTTTTT.

The rearrangement links TRBV30 to TRBJ1-2; D unresolved. CDR3 size: 11 residues. Trimming removed 2 bases from V and 4 bases from J, with 5 bases in between. The germline gives CDR1 GTSNPN, CDR2 SVGIG (reference sequence). CDR3 DNA sequence: TGTGCCTGGAGTCCTATCTATGGCTACACCTTC. Its protein product is CAWSPIYGYTF.

The rearrangement joins TRBV7-2 to TRBJ1-2, with 7 bases matching TRBD1. The J segment lost 2 bases and the V segment lost 5 bases, leaving 2 bases of the junction unmatched. CDR1 and CDR2 (germline): SGHTA, FQGNSA. This CDR3 has 13 residues. CDR3 loop: CASSQGQNYGYTF. For the CDR3, the DNA is TGTGCCAGCAGCCAGGGACAGAACTATGGCTACACCTTC.

CDR3 sequence reads: CASSVRQGADTGELFF. As DNA, the CDR3 is TGTGCCAGCAGTGTACGACAGGGGGCGGACACCGGGGAGCTGTTTTTT. The V gene is TRBV6-1, the J gene TRBJ2-2, with TRBD1 matching over 10 bases. Trimming cost V 4 bases and J 3 bases; bases outside gene matches: 5. The CDR3 spans 16 residues. Germline V lookup: CDR1 MNHNS, CDR2 SASEGT.

The genes are TRBV12-3 or TRBV12-4 and TRBJ1-6; a weak D match, TRBD1 (5 bases). V lost 5 bases, J lost 7 bases, and 9 bases lay in between. The CDR3 is 13 residues long. The CDR3 nucleotides are TGTGCCAGCAGTCAGGGTCGGAATTCACCCCTCCACTTT. Translation: CASSQGRNSPLHF.

The chain employs TRBV28 and TRBJ2-3, with 9 bases identical to TRBD2. The CDR3 has 15 residues. The V gene end was trimmed by 2 bases and the J gene end by 4 bases; junction bases not matched to a gene: 4. Germline V gene lookup returns CDR1 MDHEN and CDR2 SYDVKM. The CDR3 here is CASSLGGGAPDTQYF. As DNA, the CDR3 is TGTGCCAGCAGTTTAGGCGGGGGGGCCCCAGATACGCAGTATTTT.

This clone was found a few times. V and J are TRBV5-1 and TRBJ2-5; D is unclear. Trimming left V 4 bases short and J 3 bases short, with 4 bases between. CDR3 length equals 11 residues. Germline V CDR1 and CDR2: SGHRS, YFSETQ. The CDR3 nucleotides are TGCGCCAGCAGCATAGAAGAGACCCAGTACTTC. Protein sequence: CASSIEETQYF.

The CDR3 DNA follows: TGTGCCAGCAGCGCTCCGAGACAGGGACTAGCGTTCCCAGATACGCAGTATTTT. This encodes CASSAPRQGLAFPDTQYF. The chain joins TRBV9 to TRBJ2-3, with 10 nucleotides matching TRBD2. In germline, CDR1 is SGDLS, CDR2 YYNGEE. The CDR3 has 18 residues. Germline trimming cut 3 bases from V and 4 bases from J; bases unmatched to any gene: 14.

This chain joins TRBV15 and TRBJ2-7; D might be TRBD2 (7 bases). Germline V gene sequence: CDR1 LNHNV, CDR2 YYDKDF (reference sequence). Trimming left V 1 base short and J 6 bases short, with 19 bases between. The CDR3 has 16 amino acids. The CDR3 sequence: CATSRVKGGSRGEQYF. CDR3 bases: TGTGCCACCAGCAGAGTAAAGGGGGGGAGTCGAGGCGAGCAGTACTTC.

The chain employs TRBV5-1 and TRBJ2-7; D gene unclear. Germline V gene data show CDR1 as SGHRS and CDR2 as YFSETQ. The CDR3 contains 13 residues. V dropped 8 bases and J dropped 1 base, with 13 bases sitting between them. Here the CDR3 reads CASTTGFSYEQYF. As DNA, the CDR3 is TGCGCCAGTACGACTGGATTTTCCTACGAGCAGTACTTC.

The table lists this clone with a count of one. V usage is TRBV28 and J usage is TRBJ1-2; possibly TRBD1 for D (5 bases). V was pared by 3 bases and J by 8 bases, with 10 bases between. The CDR3 extends over 12 amino acids. Germline lookup yields CDR1 MDHEN and CDR2 SYDVKM. The CDR3 sequence: CASSLGREGYTF. For the CDR3, the DNA is TGTGCCAGCAGTTTGGGGCGGGAGGGCTACACCTTC.

V and J are TRBV13 and TRBJ1-1; 7 bases align to TRBD1. J lost 10 bases, V lost 2 bases, and 4 bases had no gene match. This CDR3 comprises 12 residues. Germline CDR1 is PRHDT and CDR2 is FYEKMQ (reference sequence). The CDR3 DNA sequence: TGTGCCAGCAGCTTACTTCCAGGGGGAGCTTTCTTT. It translates to CASSLLPGGAFF.

Here the CDR3 DNA reads TGCGCCAGCAGCTTGGGTGAGCTAGCGGGGAATTCGCAGTATTTT. Its translation is CASSLGELAGNSQYF. This chain uses TRBV5-1 with TRBJ2-3, with 9 positions matching TRBD2. Looked up from germline, CDR1 is SGHRS and CDR2 is YFSETQ. With 0 bases clipped from V and 10 bases from J, the junction kept 9 bases outside the gene matches. The CDR3 length is 15 residues.